This T cell receptor (beta chain) stems from a study of shared clonotypes between healthy human individuals. Background on the study: The donor pool was made up of a couple of women and a few men aged 18 to 49.

Splitting of CD4+ cells produced CD45RA+ naive and CD45RA-negative memory subsets. Study-level results: Compared with clonotypes that all four donors shared, non-shared clonotypes had lower generation probabilities.

There are 15 residues in the CDR3. V was pared by 6 bases and J by 3 bases, with 7 bases of the junction left unmatched. CDR1 and CDR2 from the germline V gene are MNHEY and SMNVEV (reference sequence). On this clone itself: Its matching antigen is unknown.

TCRdb keeps only in-frame clones here, not all; method: immunoSEQ multiplex PCR. The sample records approximately 1,000,000 clones, approximately 75% being singletons. The chain links TRBV27 to TRBJ2-3, with 9 bases lining up with TRBD1. The origin of this receptor is a man aged 18-30 years in good health. Some clones in this sample may be carry-over from other donors' samples. Material for sequencing was memory CD4+ T cells from PBMCs. The subset is: CD45RA-negative fraction. CDR3 protein: CASRTRDRETDTQYF. As DNA, the CDR3 is TGTGCCAGCAGGACCCGGGACAGGGAGACAGATACGCAGTATTTT.